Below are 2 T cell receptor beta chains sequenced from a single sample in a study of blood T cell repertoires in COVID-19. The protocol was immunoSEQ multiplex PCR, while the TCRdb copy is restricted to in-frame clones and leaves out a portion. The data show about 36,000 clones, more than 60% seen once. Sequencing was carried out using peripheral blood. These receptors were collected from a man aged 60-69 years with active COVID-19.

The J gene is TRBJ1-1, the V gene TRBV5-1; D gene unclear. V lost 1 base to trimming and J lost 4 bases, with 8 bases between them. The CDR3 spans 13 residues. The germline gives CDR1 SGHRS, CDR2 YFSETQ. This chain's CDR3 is CASSLPGATEAFF. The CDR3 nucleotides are TGCGCCAGCAGCTTGCCCGGTGCCACTGAAGCTTTCTTT.

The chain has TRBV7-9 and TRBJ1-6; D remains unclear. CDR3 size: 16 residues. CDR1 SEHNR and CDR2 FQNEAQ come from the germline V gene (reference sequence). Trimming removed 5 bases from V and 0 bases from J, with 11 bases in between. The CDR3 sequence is CASSPQSRSYNSPLHF. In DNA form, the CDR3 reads TGTGCCAGCAGCCCCCAAAGCCGCTCCTATAATTCACCCCTCCACTTT.